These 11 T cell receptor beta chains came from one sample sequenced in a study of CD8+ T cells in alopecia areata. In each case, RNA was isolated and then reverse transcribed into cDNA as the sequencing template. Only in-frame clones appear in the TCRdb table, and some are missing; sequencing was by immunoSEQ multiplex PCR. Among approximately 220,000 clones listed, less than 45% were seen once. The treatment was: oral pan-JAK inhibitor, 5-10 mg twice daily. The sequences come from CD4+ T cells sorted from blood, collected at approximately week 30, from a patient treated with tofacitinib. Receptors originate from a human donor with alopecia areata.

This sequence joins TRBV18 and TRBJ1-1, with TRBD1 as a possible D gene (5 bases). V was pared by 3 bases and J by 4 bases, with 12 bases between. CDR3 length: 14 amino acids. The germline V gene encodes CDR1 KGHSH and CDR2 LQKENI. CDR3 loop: CASSPPGTLTEAFF. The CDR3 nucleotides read TGTGCCAGCTCACCTCCCGGGACCCTCACTGAAGCTTTCTTT.

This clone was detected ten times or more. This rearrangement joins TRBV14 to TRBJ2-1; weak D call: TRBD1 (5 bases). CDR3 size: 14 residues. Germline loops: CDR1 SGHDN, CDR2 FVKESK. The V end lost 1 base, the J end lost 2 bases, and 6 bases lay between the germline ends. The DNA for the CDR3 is TGTGCCAGCAGCCAAGCAGGGACCTACAATGAGCAGTTCTTC. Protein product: CASSQAGTYNEQFF.

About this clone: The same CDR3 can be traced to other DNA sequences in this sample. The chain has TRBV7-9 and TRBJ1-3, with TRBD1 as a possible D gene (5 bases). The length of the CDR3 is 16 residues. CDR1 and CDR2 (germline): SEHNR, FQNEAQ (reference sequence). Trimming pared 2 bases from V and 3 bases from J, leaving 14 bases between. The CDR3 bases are TGTGCCAGCAGCTTACTATCCAGGGAAGGTGGAAACACCATATATTTT. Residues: CASSLLSREGGNTIYF.

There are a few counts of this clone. CDR3 DNA: TGTGCCAGCACAGGGACAGGGGGCTTCGAGCAGTACTTC. The encoded protein is CASTGTGGFEQYF. The gene calls are TRBV28 and TRBJ2-7; TRBD1 matches 12 bases. The CDR3 is made up of 13 amino acids. V lost 7 bases and J lost 6; bases outside the gene matches: 4. The germline V gene encodes CDR1 MDHEN and CDR2 SYDVKM.

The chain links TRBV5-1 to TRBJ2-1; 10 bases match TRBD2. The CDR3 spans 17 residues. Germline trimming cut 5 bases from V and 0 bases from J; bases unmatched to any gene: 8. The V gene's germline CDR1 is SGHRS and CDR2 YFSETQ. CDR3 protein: CASSGMGTSASYNEQFF. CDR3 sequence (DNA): TGCGCCAGCAGTGGAATGGGGACTAGCGCCTCCTACAATGAGCAGTTCTTC.

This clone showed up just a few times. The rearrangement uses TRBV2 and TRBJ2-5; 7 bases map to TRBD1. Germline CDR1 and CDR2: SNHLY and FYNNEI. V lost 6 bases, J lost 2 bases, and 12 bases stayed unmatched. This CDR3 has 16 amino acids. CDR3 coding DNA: TGTGCCAGCAGAGAGACAGGGCCGGGCATTCAAGAGACCCAGTACTTC. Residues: CASRETGPGIQETQYF.

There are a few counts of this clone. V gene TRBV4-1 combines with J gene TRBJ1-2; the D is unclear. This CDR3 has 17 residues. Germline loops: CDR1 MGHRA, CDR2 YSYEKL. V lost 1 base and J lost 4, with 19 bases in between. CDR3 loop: CASSQADTTVAGYGYTF. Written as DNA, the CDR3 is TGCGCCAGCAGCCAAGCCGATACGACCGTAGCTGGCTATGGCTACACCTTC.

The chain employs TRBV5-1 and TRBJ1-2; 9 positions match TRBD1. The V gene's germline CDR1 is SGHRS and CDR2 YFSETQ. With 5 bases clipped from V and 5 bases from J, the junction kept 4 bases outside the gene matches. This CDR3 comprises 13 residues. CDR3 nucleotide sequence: TGCGCCAGCAGTACAGGGGGCCGGTATGGCTACACCTTC. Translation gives CASSTGGRYGYTF. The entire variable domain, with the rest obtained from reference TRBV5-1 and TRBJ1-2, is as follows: KAGVTQTPRYLIKTRGQQVTLSCSPISGHRSVSWYQQTPGQGLQFLFEYFSETQRNKGNFPGRFSGRQFSNSRSEMNVSTLELGDSALYLCASSTGGRYGYTFGSGTRLTVV.

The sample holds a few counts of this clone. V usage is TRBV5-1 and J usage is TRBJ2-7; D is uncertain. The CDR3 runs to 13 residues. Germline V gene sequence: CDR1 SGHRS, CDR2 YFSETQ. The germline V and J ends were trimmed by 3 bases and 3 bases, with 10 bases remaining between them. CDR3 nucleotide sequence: TGCGCCAGCAGCTGGGGTGAGTTCTACGAGCAGTACTTC. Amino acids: CASSWGEFYEQYF.

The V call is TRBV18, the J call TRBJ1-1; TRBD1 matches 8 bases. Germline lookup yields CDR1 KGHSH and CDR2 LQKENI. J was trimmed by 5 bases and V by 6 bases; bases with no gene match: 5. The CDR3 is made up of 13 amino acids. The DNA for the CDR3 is TGTGCCAGCTCTCCCTGGGACAGGACTGAAGCTTTCTTT. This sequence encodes CASSPWDRTEAFF.

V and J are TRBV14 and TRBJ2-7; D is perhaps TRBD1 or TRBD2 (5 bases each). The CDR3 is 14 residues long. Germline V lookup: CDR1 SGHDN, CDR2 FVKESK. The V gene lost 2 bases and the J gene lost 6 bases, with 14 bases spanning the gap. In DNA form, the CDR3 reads TGTGCCAGCAGCCAATCCCTGGGGACGGCCGAGCAGTACTTC. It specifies CASSQSLGTAEQYF.